Only a few counts were recorded for the clone carrying this T cell receptor (beta chain). Its specificity is unknown. No patient received treatment before thyroid surgery. CDR3 length equals 15 residues. With V trimmed by 5 bases and J by 0 bases, 6 bases remained unmatched. The germline V gene has CDR1 SGHVS and CDR2 FNYEAQ. This entry is derived from a study of metastatic and nonmetastatic thyroid tumors. Turning to the study itself: Repertoires of blood and of tissue (tumor or nodule) from malignant and benign thyroid patients were compared. Overall study results and limits: Within blood and tumor, benign nodules reportedly had significantly lower TCR beta diversity than malignant thyroid tumors did.

Original data processing: A classifier for distant metastasis in papillary thyroid cancer was constructed using CDR3 differences observed across clinicopathological groups. Through MiXCR, TCRdb re-clonotyped the PCR reads. Clone size and V and J calls follow TCRdb, not the original study. The sample yields 35,000 to 50,000 clones, less than 3.5% seen once. The rearrangement links TRBV7-6 to TRBJ2-7, with 8 nucleotides matching TRBD2. The material sequenced was blood. This sequence was found in a female donor with papillary thyroid cancer or a benign thyroid nodule (not recorded which). Some clones in this sample may be carry-over from other donors' samples. The CDR3 nucleotides read TGTGCCAGCAGCCCTTTAGCGGGGAGCTCCTACGAGCAGTACTTC. It specifies CASSPLAGSSYEQYF.